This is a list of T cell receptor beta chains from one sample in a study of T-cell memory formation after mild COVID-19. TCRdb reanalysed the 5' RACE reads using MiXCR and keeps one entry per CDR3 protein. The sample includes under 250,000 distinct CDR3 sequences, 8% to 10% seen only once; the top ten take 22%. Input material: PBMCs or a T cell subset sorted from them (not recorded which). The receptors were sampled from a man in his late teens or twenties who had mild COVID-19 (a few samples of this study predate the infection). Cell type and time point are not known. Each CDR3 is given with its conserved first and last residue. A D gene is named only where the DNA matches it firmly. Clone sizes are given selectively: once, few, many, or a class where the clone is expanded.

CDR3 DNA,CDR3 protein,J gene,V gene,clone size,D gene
TGTGCCAGCAGTTACCAGGTCTATGGCTACACCTTC,CASSYQVYGYTF,TRBJ1-2,TRBV3-1,-,-
TGCAGTGCGGGGCCACTAGACACTCTCAAAGCGGATGAAAACATTCAGTACTTC,CSAGPLDTLKADENIQYF,TRBJ2-4,TRBV20-1,few,-
TGTGCCAGCAGCTTCGAGGGGGAGGCCAAAAACATTCAGTACTTC,CASSFEGEAKNIQYF,TRBJ2-4,TRBV7-9,-,-
TGCGCCAGCAGCTTGGCCGGGACTAGCGGGGGGGCCATGGAGACCCAGTACTTC,CASSLAGTSGGAMETQYF,TRBJ2-5,TRBV5-1,few,TRBD2
TGTGCCAGCAGCCACGCTCGCGGAAGCACAGATACGCAGTATTTT,CASSHARGSTDTQYF,TRBJ2-3,TRBV12-1,-,-
TGTGCCAGCAGCCCTTGGACTAGCGGGACGAACACCGGGGAGCTGTTTTTT,CASSPWTSGTNTGELFF,TRBJ2-2,TRBV7-2,-,TRBD2
TGTGCCAGCAGCTCGGGACTAGCGGGGGGCCAGACCGGGGAGCTGTTTTTT,CASSSGLAGGQTGELFF,TRBJ2-2,TRBV6-6,-,TRBD2
TGCAGTGCTAGGATGGCTAGCGGGGGGGACACCGGGGAGCTGTTTTTT,CSARMASGGDTGELFF,TRBJ2-2,TRBV20-1,few,TRBD2
TGTGCCAGCAGCTTAGACAGGGTTACTGAGCAGTTCTTC,CASSLDRVTEQFF,TRBJ2-1,TRBV7-7,-,-
TGTGCCAGCAGTGCGGGGGAATGGGGCACTGAAGCTTTCTTT,CASSAGEWGTEAFF,TRBJ1-1,TRBV6-5,few,-
TGCGCCAGCAGCCAAGCAGACAGGGGGCGCAACAATGAGCAGTTCTTC,CASSQADRGRNNEQFF,TRBJ2-1,TRBV4-1,many,TRBD1
TGCAGCGTTGAAGTAGCCGACTACGAGCAGTACTTC,CSVEVADYEQYF,TRBJ2-7,TRBV29-1,many,-
TGTGCCACCAGCAGAGTGGGCTACCGCTCCTACAATGAGCAGTTCTTC,CATSRVGYRSYNEQFF,TRBJ2-1,TRBV15,-,-
TGTGCCAGCAGCTTCGACAGGAACTATGGCTACACCTTC,CASSFDRNYGYTF,TRBJ1-2,TRBV7-2,many,-